This TCR beta chain was identified during a study of blood T cells in healthy people across ages (dated by TCRdb to the mid-2010s). Broadly, across the study: In model experiments, template switching captured roughly one uniquely barcoded TCR beta cDNA molecule for every two T cells. To track age-related changes in TCR beta repertoire diversity, the study relied on deep sequencing normalized with unique cDNA molecular identifiers. The donors were split into four age groups: young (average 16 years), middle-aged (nearly 40), aged (over 55) and long-lived (about 74). To avoid experimental bias, donors of different ages were spread randomly across the sequencing lanes. For two donors (one aged 18 to 30 and one aged 80 or older), the study analyzed two additional independent replicas of 1 million unique cDNA reads from the same blood draw.

The donors were around 39 Caucasian individuals from Russia, aged about 6 to 100 years, who were systemically healthy. Each donor gave about 10 milliliters of peripheral blood, drawn into EDTA-treated Vacutainer tubes. Ficoll-Paque density-gradient centrifugation was used to isolate PBMCs, with at least 6 million per sample. Total RNA was extracted from PBMCs with Trizol reagent, with at least 5 micrograms obtained per sample. For every donor, flow cytometry on a PBMC aliquot measured the percentage of naive CD45RAhigh/CD27high T cells. General conclusions and limits of the study: Compared with the aged group, the long-lived group had more naive CD4+ T cells, fewer expanded clones and increased TCR diversity, a pattern suggesting age selection. Observed TCR beta diversity per million T cells fell roughly linearly with age, and a significant reduction was already apparent by age around 40. Total diversity estimates from one million sequenced T cells were considered lower bounds and underestimates. Bulk unsorted PBMC profiling prevented conclusive comparison of naive and antigen-experienced compartments. A strong correlation was found between observed TCR beta diversity and the percentage of naive T cells measured by flow cytometry. The CMV infection status of donors was not known, potentially confounding age-related changes in expanded clonotypes.

Worth noting for this clonotype: Its antigen is not yet known. Base quality data are lacking; no much larger clone is found one base away.

The method was 5' RACE. Sequencer: Illumina HiSeq 2500. The second PCR ran for roughly 7 to 12 cycles and used a J-beta primer mix along with a sample-barcoded 5' primer. A template-switch 5' adaptor carrying 12 random nucleotides introduced a unique molecular identifier onto each TCR beta cDNA molecule. Each sample yielded at least 2.5 million CDR3-containing paired-end reads. First-strand cDNA was synthesized from all RNA with the Mint cDNA synthesis kit, primed by a TRBC-specific oligonucleotide. Following uracil-DNA glycosylase treatment, all cDNA underwent a first 18-cycle PCR with the universal primers M1SS and BC2_uni_R. On the study's bioinformatics: For normalization, 1 million high-quality reads, each with a distinct molecular identifier, were randomly selected from each sample. Instead of being binned into consensus sequences, reads that shared molecular identifiers were thrown out. MiTCR, set to a Q25 quality threshold and the strictest error-elimination algorithm, was used for CDR3 identification, clonotype clustering and error correction. A nonparametric unseen species model using Euler transformation provided a lower-bound estimate of total TCR beta diversity. The public reads were reanalyzed by TCRdb: fastp trimming at Q25, MiXCR alignment, in-frame beta chains only. Rows merge per CDR3 protein into single entries with the most common DNA and genes. The authors' filters were not applied to this entry. The table for this sample lists approximately 1,100,000 distinct CDR3 sequences; roughly 45% of them were counted only once. The ten largest account for approximately 17% of the sample.

Taken from cysteine to phenylalanine, the CDR3 has 15 residues. Here the CDR3 DNA is all that survives: 45 bases in frame from base 1. Here V drops 3 bases and J drops 4 bases, and the junction holds 8 bases not matched to any gene. CDR1 and CDR2 are read off the germline V gene as MGHDK and SYGVNS. In this chain, TRBV25-1 is recombined with TRBJ2-5, with 7 bases in between that match TRBD2. Material: blood. The source is an older woman in good health. The CDR3 protein sequence reads: CASSEVRGGTETQYF. The nucleotides are TGTGCCAGCAGTGAGGTTCGGGGAGGGACAGAGACCCAGTACTTC.